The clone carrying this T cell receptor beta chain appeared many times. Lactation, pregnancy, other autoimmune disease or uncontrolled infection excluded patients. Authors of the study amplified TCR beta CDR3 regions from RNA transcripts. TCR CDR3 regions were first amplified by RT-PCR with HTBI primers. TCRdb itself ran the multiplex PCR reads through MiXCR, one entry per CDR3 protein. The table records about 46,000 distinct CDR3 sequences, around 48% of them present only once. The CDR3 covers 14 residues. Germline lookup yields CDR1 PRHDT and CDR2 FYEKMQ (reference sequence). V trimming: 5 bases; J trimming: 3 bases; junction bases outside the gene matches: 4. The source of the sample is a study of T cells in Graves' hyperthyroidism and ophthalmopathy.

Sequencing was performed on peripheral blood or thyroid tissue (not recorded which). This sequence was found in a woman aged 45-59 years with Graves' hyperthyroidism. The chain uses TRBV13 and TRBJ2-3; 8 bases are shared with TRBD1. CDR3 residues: CASSMDRVTDTQYF. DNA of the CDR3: TGTGCCAGCAGCATGGACAGGGTAACAGATACGCAGTATTTT.